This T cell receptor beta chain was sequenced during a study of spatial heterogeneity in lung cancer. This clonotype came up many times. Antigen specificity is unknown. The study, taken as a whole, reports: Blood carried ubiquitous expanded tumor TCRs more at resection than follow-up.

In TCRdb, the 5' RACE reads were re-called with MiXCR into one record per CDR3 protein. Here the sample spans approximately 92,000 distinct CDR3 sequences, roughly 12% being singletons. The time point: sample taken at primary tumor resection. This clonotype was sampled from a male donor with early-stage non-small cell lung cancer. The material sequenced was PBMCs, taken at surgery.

The CDR3 spells CSALGGNSPLHF. The CDR3 DNA follows: TGCAGTGCTCTTGGGGGTAATTCACCCCTCCACTTT. The genes are TRBV20-1 and TRBJ1-6, with D perhaps matching TRBD1 (5 bases). The V and J ends lost 5 bases and 6 bases respectively, with 8 bases between them. CDR1 and CDR2 from the germline V gene are DFQATT and SNEGSKA (reference sequence). This CDR3 contains 12 residues.